This is a list of T cell receptor beta chains from one sample in a study of siplizumab effects on memory and regulatory T cells. The assay was immunoSEQ multiplex PCR, and TCRdb's table has in-frame clones only and misses some. The sample holds about 110,000 clones, about nine tenths seen once. Sample: CD4+ T cells sorted from blood. Receptors were obtained from a human donor in good health. The CDR3 runs from the conserved cysteine through the conserved F or W. A D gene is named only where the DNA matches it firmly. A row's size may be missing; if present it is once, few, many or a size class.

D gene: .; V gene: TRBV7-2; clone size: .; J gene: TRBJ1-1; CDR3 protein: CASSLNSNTEAFF
D gene: .; V gene: TRBV5-1; clone size: .; J gene: TRBJ1-2; CDR3 protein: CASSLIGALGYGYTF
D gene: TRBD1; V gene: TRBV10-3; clone size: .; J gene: TRBJ1-5; CDR3 protein: CAISEGGQNQPQHF
D gene: .; V gene: TRBV30; clone size: .; J gene: TRBJ1-2; CDR3 protein: CAWSVQTGTVYGYTF
D gene: .; V gene: TRBV2; clone size: .; J gene: TRBJ2-6; CDR3 protein: CASSRQAGANVLTF
D gene: .; V gene: TRBV30; clone size: .; J gene: TRBJ1-1; CDR3 protein: CAWSARGGYTEAFF
D gene: .; V gene: TRBV6-1; clone size: .; J gene: TRBJ2-1; CDR3 protein: CASSGPTYNEQFF
D gene: .; V gene: TRBV27; clone size: .; J gene: TRBJ1-2; CDR3 protein: CASSAKGPFYGYTF
D gene: TRBD2; V gene: TRBV11-2; clone size: .; J gene: TRBJ2-1; CDR3 protein: CASRPRLAGGTYNEQFF
D gene: .; V gene: TRBV9; clone size: few; J gene: TRBJ1-1; CDR3 protein: CASSVARDKNTEAFF
D gene: .; V gene: TRBV25-1; clone size: .; J gene: TRBJ2-1; CDR3 protein: CASIEFVEQFF
D gene: .; V gene: TRBV7-9; clone size: .; J gene: TRBJ2-3; CDR3 protein: CASSLQGRPSTDTQYF
D gene: .; V gene: TRBV7-2; clone size: .; J gene: TRBJ1-3; CDR3 protein: CASSPGSSGNTIYF
D gene: .; V gene: TRBV2; clone size: .; J gene: TRBJ1-5; CDR3 protein: CASGGFPGNQPQHF
D gene: TRBD2; V gene: TRBV12-5; clone size: .; J gene: TRBJ2-7; CDR3 protein: CASGLASTAGAPYEQYF
D gene: .; V gene: TRBV10-1; clone size: .; J gene: TRBJ1-6; CDR3 protein: CASSEWRSSPLHF
D gene: .; V gene: TRBV5-4; clone size: .; J gene: TRBJ1-1; CDR3 protein: CASSPDRNRNTEAFF
D gene: TRBD1; V gene: TRBV6-1; clone size: .; J gene: TRBJ2-5; CDR3 protein: CASSGDQGALGETQYF
D gene: .; V gene: TRBV19; clone size: .; J gene: TRBJ2-3; CDR3 protein: CASLTRTSTDTQYF
D gene: TRBD1; V gene: TRBV11-3; clone size: .; J gene: TRBJ1-5; CDR3 protein: CASSQSGQGGNQPQHF
D gene: .; V gene: TRBV2; clone size: .; J gene: TRBJ1-1; CDR3 protein: CASSEGRTRAFF
D gene: .; V gene: TRBV6-5; clone size: .; J gene: TRBJ2-7; CDR3 protein: CASISRPYATYEQYF